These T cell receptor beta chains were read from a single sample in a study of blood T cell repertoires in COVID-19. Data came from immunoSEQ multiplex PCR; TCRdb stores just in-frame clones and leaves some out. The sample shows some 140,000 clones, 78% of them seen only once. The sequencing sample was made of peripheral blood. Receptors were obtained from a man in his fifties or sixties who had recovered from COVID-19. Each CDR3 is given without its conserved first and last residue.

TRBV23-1 ASTFKTGGHNSPLH
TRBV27 ASSLYAPPLNTEAF
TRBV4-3 ASSPEGATNEKLF
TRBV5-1 ASSLGQGLNSEKLF
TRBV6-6 ASSYETNTGELF
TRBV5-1 ASSGTGDSTDTQY
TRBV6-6 ASRDQEGQLNTEAF
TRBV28 ASSLGGAPNEKLF
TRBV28 ASRSVGYT
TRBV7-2 ASSSAGGLSYEQY
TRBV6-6 ASSYGRGVEKLF
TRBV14 ASSPLGQELLYGYT
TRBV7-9 ASSPGQGNNQPQH
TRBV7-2 ASSLRYGTAASMNTEAF
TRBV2 ASRGASGRGEQY
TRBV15 ATSRELAGVYPDTQY
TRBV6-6 ASSSRGQGFGYT
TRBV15 ATSLSLNTEAF
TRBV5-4 ASSLEPGGPTDTQY
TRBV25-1 ASSEEGGPSPLH
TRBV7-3 ASSPGTGSHEQF
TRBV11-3 ASSLGVAGQQETQY
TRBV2 ASSERTHRGLSTLVPEQY